This is a list of T cell receptor beta chains from one sample in a study of cytomegalovirus exposure and HLA in healthy donors. The data were produced by immunoSEQ multiplex PCR, yet TCRdb's version contains in-frame clones alone and is incomplete. The sample includes 250,000 to 400,000 clones, roughly 87% of them seen just once. The sequenced sample consisted of PBMCs. The receptors derive from a man aged 25-45 years in good health and CMV-seronegative. Each CDR3 is given with its conserved first and last residue. A D gene is named only where the DNA matches it firmly. Size is stated for part of the rows, as once, few or many counts, or as a class when the clone is expanded.

clone size: .
J gene: TRBJ1-5
CDR3 length: 16
D gene: .
V gene: TRBV2
CDR3 protein: CASSKDVGGGNQPQHF
CDR3 DNA: TGTGCCAGCAGTAAGGACGTGGGCGGGGGTAATCAGCCCCAGCATTTT

clone size: .
J gene: TRBJ2-1
CDR3 length: 15
D gene: TRBD2
V gene: TRBV9
CDR3 protein: CASSKRTSGVNEQFF
CDR3 DNA: TGTGCCAGCAGCAAAAGGACTAGCGGGGTAAATGAGCAGTTCTTC

clone size: .
J gene: TRBJ2-5
CDR3 length: 16
D gene: TRBD2
V gene: TRBV7-8
CDR3 protein: CASSLTSGRIGETQYF
CDR3 DNA: TGTGCCAGCAGCTTGACTAGCGGGCGGATCGGAGAGACCCAGTACTTC

clone size: .
J gene: TRBJ1-2
CDR3 length: 15
D gene: TRBD1
V gene: TRBV6-5
CDR3 protein: CASSRTTGDWYGYTF
CDR3 DNA: TGTGCCAGCAGCCGAACTACAGGGGATTGGTATGGCTACACCTTC

clone size: .
J gene: TRBJ2-5
CDR3 length: 14
D gene: TRBD1
V gene: TRBV5-1
CDR3 protein: CASSFYRGQETQYF
CDR3 DNA: TGCGCCAGCAGCTTCTACAGGGGGCAAGAGACCCAGTACTTC

clone size: .
J gene: TRBJ1-2
CDR3 length: 15
D gene: TRBD1
V gene: TRBV4-2
CDR3 protein: CASSQDSGGYYGYTF
CDR3 DNA: TGTGCCAGCAGCCAAGATTCAGGGGGGTACTATGGCTACACCTTC

clone size: .
J gene: TRBJ1-5
CDR3 length: 16
D gene: TRBD1
V gene: TRBV5-1
CDR3 protein: CASSLGVTGGNQPQHF
CDR3 DNA: TGCGCCAGCAGCTTGGGGGTTACAGGGGGCAATCAGCCCCAGCATTTT

clone size: .
J gene: TRBJ1-2
CDR3 length: 12
D gene: .
V gene: TRBV19
CDR3 protein: CASSRGGYGYTF
CDR3 DNA: TGTGCCAGTAGTAGGGGCGGCTATGGCTACACCTTC

clone size: .
J gene: TRBJ2-1
CDR3 length: 13
D gene: .
V gene: TRBV18
CDR3 protein: CASSPPEQGEQFF
CDR3 DNA: TGTGCCAGCTCACCACCGGAACAGGGTGAGCAGTTCTTC

clone size: .
J gene: TRBJ1-1
CDR3 length: 14
D gene: .
V gene: TRBV11-3
CDR3 protein: CASSLPPGLTEAFF
CDR3 DNA: TGTGCCAGCTCATTACCCCCCGGGTTGACTGAAGCTTTCTTT

clone size: .
J gene: TRBJ2-3
CDR3 length: 15
D gene: .
V gene: TRBV6-1
CDR3 protein: CASRVTSSSTDTQYF
CDR3 DNA: TGTGCCAGCAGGGTGACTAGTTCTAGCACAGATACGCAGTATTTT

clone size: once
J gene: TRBJ2-1
CDR3 length: 19
D gene: TRBD2
V gene: TRBV7-9
CDR3 protein: CASSWEVVGLAGSYNEQFF
CDR3 DNA: TGTGCCAGCAGCTGGGAAGTGGTAGGGCTAGCGGGCTCCTACAATGAGCAGTTCTTC

clone size: few
J gene: TRBJ2-5
CDR3 length: 12
D gene: .
V gene: TRBV5-5
CDR3 protein: CASSSRWETQYF
CDR3 DNA: TGTGCCAGCAGCTCGAGGTGGGAGACCCAGTACTTC

clone size: few
J gene: TRBJ1-1
CDR3 length: 15
D gene: TRBD1
V gene: TRBV30
CDR3 protein: CAWSELGQENTEAFF
CDR3 DNA: TGTGCCTGGAGTGAACTGGGACAGGAGAACACTGAAGCTTTCTTT

clone size: .
J gene: TRBJ2-7
CDR3 length: 16
D gene: .
V gene: TRBV19
CDR3 protein: CASSIGPTGEVNEQYF
CDR3 DNA: TGTGCCAGTAGTATAGGCCCCACCGGGGAGGTCAACGAGCAGTACTTC

clone size: .
J gene: TRBJ2-1
CDR3 length: 14
D gene: .
V gene: TRBV6-5
CDR3 protein: CASRTGMSYNEQFF
CDR3 DNA: TGTGCCAGCAGAACAGGGATGTCCTACAATGAGCAGTTCTTC

clone size: .
J gene: TRBJ1-2
CDR3 length: 14
D gene: TRBD1
V gene: TRBV9
CDR3 protein: CASSVNRGYNGYTF
CDR3 DNA: TGTGCCAGCAGCGTGAACAGGGGATATAATGGCTACACCTTC

clone size: .
J gene: TRBJ2-5
CDR3 length: 13
D gene: TRBD1
V gene: TRBV10-1
CDR3 protein: CASSNRGQGTQYF
CDR3 DNA: TGCGCCAGCAGCAACAGGGGGCAAGGGACCCAGTACTTC

clone size: few
J gene: TRBJ2-7
CDR3 length: 15
D gene: .
V gene: TRBV5-4
CDR3 protein: CASSLGDSRWREQYF
CDR3 DNA: TGTGCCAGCAGCTTGGGTGACAGCCGATGGCGGGAGCAGTACTTC

clone size: .
J gene: TRBJ2-5
CDR3 length: 21
D gene: .
V gene: TRBV4-1
CDR3 protein: CASSQKYTSGGGADVQETQYF
CDR3 DNA: TGCGCCAGCAGCCAAAAATATACGTCGGGCGGCGGGGCGGACGTTCAAGAGACCCAGTACTTC

clone size: .
J gene: TRBJ2-5
CDR3 length: 17
D gene: TRBD2
V gene: TRBV4-3
CDR3 protein: CASSQRGTSGGEETQYF
CDR3 DNA: TGCGCCAGCAGCCAACGCGGGACTAGCGGGGGAGAAGAGACCCAGTACTTC

clone size: .
J gene: TRBJ2-3
CDR3 length: 16
D gene: .
V gene: TRBV5-6
CDR3 protein: CASSLVGVSGTDTQYF
CDR3 DNA: TGTGCCAGCAGCTTGGTAGGTGTCTCAGGGACAGATACGCAGTATTTT

clone size: .
J gene: TRBJ1-1
CDR3 length: 17
D gene: .
V gene: TRBV4-1
CDR3 protein: CASSQGPFRQTEAEAFF
CDR3 DNA: TGCGCCAGCAGCCAAGGACCGTTTCGGCAGACTGAGGCTGAAGCTTTCTTT

clone size: .
J gene: TRBJ2-7
CDR3 length: 15
D gene: .
V gene: TRBV16
CDR3 protein: CASSQSIARSYEQYF
CDR3 DNA: TGTGCCAGCAGCCAATCGATAGCAAGGTCCTACGAGCAGTACTTC

clone size: .
J gene: TRBJ2-7
CDR3 length: 15
D gene: .
V gene: TRBV7-9
CDR3 protein: CASSSSGHPSYEQYF
CDR3 DNA: TGTGCCAGCAGCTCTTCGGGACACCCCTCCTACGAGCAGTACTTC

clone size: .
J gene: TRBJ1-2
CDR3 length: 13
D gene: .
V gene: TRBV9
CDR3 protein: CASSPGGAYGYTF
CDR3 DNA: TGTGCCAGCAGCCCCGGGGGAGCCTATGGCTACACCTTC

clone size: .
J gene: TRBJ1-4
CDR3 length: 16
D gene: .
V gene: TRBV6-4
CDR3 protein: CAITIPLESMAEKLFF
CDR3 DNA: TGTGCCATCACGATCCCCCTGGAGAGTATGGCAGAAAAACTGTTTTTT

clone size: .
J gene: TRBJ2-7
CDR3 length: 14
D gene: TRBD1
V gene: TRBV10-3
CDR3 protein: CAIRPGQGTYEQYF
CDR3 DNA: TGTGCCATCAGACCCGGACAGGGCACCTACGAGCAGTACTTC

clone size: .
J gene: TRBJ1-2
CDR3 length: 13
D gene: .
V gene: TRBV4-1
CDR3 protein: CASSPRTDYGYTF
CDR3 DNA: TGCGCCAGCAGCCCCCGGACTGACTATGGCTACACCTTC

clone size: .
J gene: TRBJ2-5
CDR3 length: 15
D gene: TRBD2
V gene: TRBV7-9
CDR3 protein: CASSLYSGGEETQYF
CDR3 DNA: TGTGCCAGCAGCTTATATAGCGGGGGGGAAGAGACCCAGTACTTC

clone size: .
J gene: TRBJ1-5
CDR3 length: 15
D gene: .
V gene: TRBV7-8
CDR3 protein: CASSLAGRGNQPQHF
CDR3 DNA: TGTGCCAGCAGCTTAGCGGGAAGGGGGAATCAGCCCCAGCATTTT

clone size: once
J gene: TRBJ2-1
CDR3 length: 11
D gene: .
V gene: TRBV2
CDR3 protein: CASSEDIRQFF
CDR3 DNA: TGTGCCAGCAGTGAGGACATCCGGCAGTTCTTC

clone size: .
J gene: TRBJ2-2
CDR3 length: 13
D gene: .
V gene: TRBV11-3
CDR3 protein: CASSSIGVGELFF
CDR3 DNA: TGTGCCAGCAGCTCCATAGGGGTCGGGGAGCTGTTTTTT

clone size: once
J gene: TRBJ1-3
CDR3 length: 15
D gene: .
V gene: TRBV30
CDR3 protein: CAWESVRSSGNTIYF
CDR3 DNA: TGTGCCTGGGAAAGTGTCCGGAGCTCTGGAAACACCATATATTTT